The clone carrying this T cell receptor (beta chain) has at least ten counts. The record originates from a study of T cells in Graves' hyperthyroidism and ophthalmopathy. The source material, RNA transcripts, was used to amplify TCR beta CDR3 regions. When the TCR CDR3 underwent first-round RT-PCR, the HTBI primer set was used. MiXCR, run by TCRdb on the multiplex PCR reads, gives a single entry per CDR3 protein. The sample has roughly 420,000 distinct CDR3 sequences; roughly 14% are singletons. The CDR3 is 15 amino acids. Per germline, CDR1 LGHDT and CDR2 YNNKEL (reference sequence). V shed 3 bases and J 10 bases; nucleotides not matched to a gene: 10.

Sequencing used blood. The clonotype originates from a young woman with Graves' hyperthyroidism. The genes are TRBV3-1 and TRBJ2-1, with 9 bases aligning to TRBD1. This chain's CDR3 is CASSHPGQGILEQFF. The CDR3 coding sequence is TGTGCCAGCAGCCACCCGGGACAGGGTATCCTCGAGCAGTTCTTC.